Below, 32 T cell receptor beta chains from the same sample are listed, as sequenced in a study of vaccination effects on CD4 cells after COVID-19. Using viral peptide pools, the ViraFEST assay grew out antigen-specific CD4+ T cells prior to sequencing. Between days 9 and 10 of culture, CD4+ T cells were separated out. Having tested negative for nucleocapsid antibodies, the vaccine recipients showed no prior SARS-CoV-2 infection. Antigens of these TCRs are unknown. Assay: immunoSEQ multiplex PCR; the TCRdb copy retains only in-frame clones and omits some. The sample lists roughly 35,000 clones; 73% were seen once. Source: CD4+ T cells from PBMCs cultured with HCoV-OC43 spike peptides, taken before COVID-19 vaccination. Subset meaning: HCoV-OC43 spike overlapping peptide pool stimulation. Receptors were obtained from a human donor who received a COVID-19 vaccine.

The chain recombines TRBV4-3 with TRBJ2-3; D ambiguous. Germline CDR1 reads LGHNA; CDR2 reads YSLEER. This CDR3 has 14 amino acids. Trimming stripped 1 base from V and 6 bases from J, with 11 bases between. This CDR3 reads CASSQGYHKDTQYF. The CDR3 DNA reads TGCGCCAGCAGCCAAGGGTACCATAAGGATACGCAGTATTTT.

V is TRBV6-1 and J is TRBJ2-3, with 16 bases that match TRBD2. This CDR3 comprises 18 residues. The J segment lost 7 bases and the V segment lost 0 bases, leaving 7 bases of the junction unmatched. Germline CDR1 reads MNHNS; CDR2 reads SASEGT. DNA for the CDR3: TGTGCCAGCAGTGAAGCACGGGGACTAGCGGGGGGGCCACATACGCAGTATTTT. Translation: CASSEARGLAGGPHTQYF.

The chain combines TRBV9 with TRBJ1-1; no reliable D call. Trimming left V 3 bases short and J 1 base short, with 7 bases between. This CDR3 comprises 13 residues. The germline V gene encodes CDR1 SGDLS and CDR2 YYNGEE. CDR3 loop: CASSERGNTEAFF. CDR3 nucleotide sequence: TGTGCCAGCAGCGAGCGGGGGAACACTGAAGCTTTCTTT.

This chain joins TRBV7-8 and TRBJ1-1; D not resolved. The CDR3 loop spans 11 amino acids. Trimming pared 5 bases from V and 9 bases from J, leaving 10 bases between. Germline V gives CDR1 SGHVS, CDR2 FQNEAQ. Written as DNA, the CDR3 is TGTGCCAGCAGCCCTGATGGGAAAGCTTTCTTT. It is translated as CASSPDGKAFF.

V is TRBV28 and J is TRBJ1-2; D not resolved. Trimming pared 9 bases from V and 10 bases from J, leaving 21 bases between. Germline CDR1 is MDHEN and CDR2 is SYDVKM. This CDR3 region has 13 residues. The CDR3 region is CASRSSLTHFYTF. CDR3 nucleotide sequence: TGTGCCAGTAGATCCAGCCTAACCCATTTCTACACCTTC.

The gene calls are TRBV14 and TRBJ2-5; possible D gene TRBD1, 5 bases. This CDR3 is 13 amino acids long. V dropped 3 bases and J dropped 5 bases, with 10 bases sitting between them. CDR1 and CDR2 from the germline V gene are SGHDN and FVKESK. The CDR3 bases are TGTGCCAGCAGCCAGAACCCAGGGGAGACCCAGTACTTC. As protein: CASSQNPGETQYF.

The chain carries TRBV29-1 and TRBJ2-3, with 8 positions matching TRBD1. The germline gives CDR1 SQVTM, CDR2 ANQGSEA. This CDR3 is built from 13 residues. Unmatched junction bases numbered 3, after V lost 3 bases and J lost 4 bases. The CDR3 sequence is CSVDGRGPDTQYF. CDR3 in DNA: TGCAGCGTTGATGGCAGGGGGCCAGATACGCAGTATTTT.

V gene TRBV30 combines with J gene TRBJ2-7; unclear D gene. Germline CDR1 and CDR2: GTSNPN and SVGIG (reference sequence). The length of the CDR3 is 12 residues. Trimming pared 2 bases from V and 2 bases from J, leaving 7 bases between. DNA of the CDR3: TGTGCCTGGAGTCCCCTCACCTACGAGCAGTACTTC. It translates to CAWSPLTYEQYF. Using reference TRBV30 and TRBJ2-7 for the parts outside the CDR3, the full variable domain is SQTIHQWPATLVQPVGSPLSLECTVEGTSNPNLYWYRQAAGRGLQLLFYSVGIGQISSEVPQNLSASRPQDRQFILSSKKLLLSDSGFYLCAWSPLTYEQYFGPGTRLTVT.

This chain links TRBV19 with TRBJ2-3, with 8 bases identical to TRBD2. Germline values: CDR1 LNHDA, CDR2 SQIVND (reference sequence). The CDR3 is 15 amino acids. J was trimmed by 3 bases and V by 7 bases; bases with no gene match: 9. The CDR3 nucleotides read TGTGCCAGTACCGGAGCGGGAGTCAGGACAGATACGCAGTATTTT. Protein: CASTGAGVRTDTQYF.

The V call is TRBV11-2, the J call TRBJ2-7; 9 nucleotides align to TRBD2. The germline CDR1 and CDR2 sequences are SGHAT and FQNNGV. The ends lost 5 bases at V and 1 base at J; junction bases unmatched: 6. CDR3 length: 15 amino acids. The CDR3 coding sequence is TGTGCCAGCAGCCCGCAACTAGCGGGTTCCTACGAGCAGTACTTC. Its protein product is CASSPQLAGSYEQYF.

This clone was counted a few times. This chain connects TRBV7-9 to TRBJ1-1; D is perhaps TRBD1 (5 bases). Germline CDR1 SEHNR, CDR2 FQNEAQ (reference sequence). Trimming took 5 bases from V and 10 from J, leaving 14 bases between them. This CDR3 region has 12 residues. CDR3 sequence: CASSPGGAGAFF. The CDR3 DNA reads TGTGCCAGCAGCCCGGGCGGGGCAGGAGCTTTCTTT.

The V gene is TRBV18, the J gene TRBJ2-3; D remains ambiguous. The CDR3 sequence is 12 residues long. Per the germline V gene, CDR1 is KGHSH and CDR2 is LQKENI. V was shortened by 0 bases and J by 7 bases, with 5 bases between the two germline ends. The CDR3 reads CASSPPTNTQYF. CDR3 DNA: TGTGCCAGCTCACCACCGACGAATACGCAGTATTTT.

Comment on this clone: Other DNA sequences from this sample encode an identical CDR3 as well. V usage is TRBV29-1 and J usage is TRBJ1-1, with 7 bases aligning to TRBD1. CDR1 and CDR2 from the germline V gene are SQVTM and ANQGSEA. The J segment lost 6 bases and the V segment lost 6 bases, leaving 1 base of the junction unmatched. This CDR3 region has 10 residues. The CDR3 coding sequence is TGCAGCGTGGGGACAGCTGAAGCTTTCTTT. It specifies CSVGTAEAFF.

This clone was observed a single time. V gene TRBV6-2 or TRBV6-3 combines with J gene TRBJ1-2, with 7 bases matching TRBD1. The CDR3 spans 17 residues. Looked up from germline, CDR1 is MNHEY and CDR2 is SVGEGT. J was trimmed by 3 bases and V by 0 bases; bases with no gene match: 10. The CDR3, as DNA: TGTGCCAGCAGTTACTCGAGCCCTCGGACAGGTCACTATGGCTACACCTTC. This encodes CASSYSSPRTGHYGYTF.

The chain recombines TRBV30 with TRBJ2-2; 8 bases are a match to TRBD2. In germline, CDR1 is GTSNPN, CDR2 SVGIG (reference sequence). This CDR3 has 14 amino acids. V trimming: 5 bases; J trimming: 2 bases; junction bases outside the gene matches: 4. CDR3 in amino acids: CAWSRGGNTGELFF. CDR3 nucleotide sequence: TGTGCCTGGTCTCGGGGGGGAAACACCGGGGAGCTGTTTTTT.

This chain links TRBV7-9 with TRBJ2-5, with 13 bases aligning to TRBD2. CDR1 and CDR2 from the germline V gene are SEHNR and FQNEAQ (reference sequence). The CDR3 is 16 amino acids. Here the CDR3 reads CAWRATSGGPQETQYF. DNA of the CDR3: TGTGCTTGGCGGGCGACTAGCGGGGGGCCCCAAGAGACCCAGTACTTC.

J is TRBJ2-5 and V is TRBV6-5; D call uncertain. Looked up from germline, CDR1 is MNHEY and CDR2 is SVGAGI. V was cut by 4 bases and J by 6 bases, with 9 bases left in between. The CDR3 totals 12 residues. Written as DNA, the CDR3 is TGTGCCAGCAGTTGGACCGTTCAGACCCAGTACTTC. Its protein is CASSWTVQTQYF.

V usage is TRBV6-5 and J usage is TRBJ1-1, with 8 bases that match TRBD1. Looked up from germline, CDR1 is MNHEY and CDR2 is SVGAGI. The CDR3 runs to 14 residues. The V gene end was trimmed by 2 bases and the J gene end by 6 bases; junction bases not matched to a gene: 5. The DNA of the CDR3 is TGTGCCAGCAGTTACGGACAGGGCGGCGCTGAAGCTTTCTTT. As protein: CASSYGQGGAEAFF.

The gene calls are TRBV7-2 and TRBJ1-2; TRBD1 agrees at 9 bases. CDR1 SGHTA and CDR2 FQGNSA come from the germline V gene. J lost 4 bases, V lost 8 bases, and 2 bases had no gene match. The CDR3 contains 12 residues. In DNA, the CDR3 is TGTGCCAGCCTACAGGGGGCCTATGGCTACACCTTC. Residues: CASLQGAYGYTF.

The V and J genes are TRBV27 and TRBJ1-2; 8 bases match TRBD1. This CDR3 comprises 13 residues. CDR1 is MNHEY, CDR2 SMNVEV, per germline (reference sequence). V lost 6 bases, J lost 5 bases, and 5 bases stayed unmatched. The CDR3 loop is CASSRTGPYGYTF. The CDR3 nucleotides read TGTGCCAGCAGCCGGACAGGGCCGTATGGCTACACCTTC.

There are a few counts of this clone. CDR3 DNA sequence: TGTGCCAGCAGCCAAGGTGGGGGACAAGAGACCCAGTACTTC. The encoded protein is CASSQGGGQETQYF. This chain joins TRBV4-2 and TRBJ2-5, with D perhaps given as TRBD1 or TRBD2 (5 bases each). The CDR3 has 14 amino acids. V was trimmed by 1 base and J by 2 bases, leaving 8 bases between them. Germline CDR1 reads LGHNA; CDR2 reads YNFKEQ.

The chain uses TRBV19 and TRBJ2-2; 7 bases agree with TRBD2. The length of the CDR3 is 14 residues. Germline trimming cut 6 bases from V and 3 bases from J; bases unmatched to any gene: 4. Germline V gene sequence: CDR1 LNHDA, CDR2 SQIVND (reference sequence). The CDR3 is CASRMGGYTGELFF. CDR3 DNA sequence: TGTGCCAGTAGGATGGGGGGGTACACCGGGGAGCTGTTTTTT. Full variable domain (missing parts from reference TRBV19 and TRBJ2-2): DGGITQSPKYLFRKEGQNVTLSCEQNLNHDAMYWYRQDPGQGLRLIYYSQIVNDFQKGDIAEGYSVSREKKESFPLTVTSAQKNPTAFYLCASRMGGYTGELFFGEGSRLTVL.

The genes are TRBV6-5 and TRBJ2-1, with D unclear. Trimming removed 6 bases at V and 6 bases at J, with 15 bases between. Germline assignment: CDR1 MNHEY and CDR2 SVGAGI. CDR3 length: 14 amino acids. The CDR3 DNA follows: TGTGCCAGCAGCTCGGCCTTAAAGCCCAATGAGCAGTTCTTC. As protein: CASSSALKPNEQFF.

The V gene is TRBV5-1, the J gene TRBJ1-5, with TRBD1 as a possible D gene (6 bases). This CDR3 is built from 13 residues. The V and J ends lost 5 bases and 6 bases respectively, with 12 bases between them. Germline loops: CDR1 SGHRS, CDR2 YFSETQ. CDR3 sequence reads: CASSSGDGQPQHF. The CDR3 nucleotides are TGCGCCAGCAGTTCAGGGGACGGTCAGCCCCAGCATTTT.

The chain combines TRBV3-1 (or the pseudogene TRBV3-2) with TRBJ2-1; possible D gene TRBD1, 6 bases. V gave up 4 bases and J gave up 5 bases, with 9 bases separating them. Germline CDR1 and CDR2: LGHDT and YNNKEL (reference sequence). This CDR3 has 13 amino acids. The CDR3 is CASSLDRNNEQFF. The CDR3 bases are TGTGCCAGCAGCCTTGACAGGAACAATGAGCAGTTCTTC.

This chain links TRBV7-6 with TRBJ2-1, with a tentative D call TRBD1 (6 bases). CDR3 size: 17 residues. Deletions cut 3 bases from V and 3 bases from J, with 18 bases between. CDR1 is SGHVS and CDR2 is FNYEAQ in the germline V gene. DNA for the CDR3: TGTGCCAGCAGCTTCACGGAAGGGGGAACGAACTACAATGAGCAGTTCTTC. Translation: CASSFTEGGTNYNEQFF.

This CDR3 reads CSVPRGLAGGADTQYF. The DNA for the CDR3 is TGCAGCGTTCCCCGGGGACTAGCGGGGGGGGCAGATACGCAGTATTTT. J is TRBJ2-3 and V is TRBV29-1; 16 positions match TRBD2. The CDR3 loop spans 16 amino acids. Trimming took 5 bases from V and 4 from J; bases not matched to a gene: 6. Germline V gene sequence: CDR1 SQVTM, CDR2 ANQGSEA.

The chain employs TRBV10-3 and TRBJ1-2, with D tentatively TRBD1 (6 bases). V was cut by 0 bases and J by 5 bases, with 28 bases left in between. The germline gives CDR1 ENHRY, CDR2 SYGVKD. This CDR3 region has 20 residues. The CDR3 DNA reads as TGTGCCATCAGTGAGTCGCTCCTTGCGCACCTGAGGACAGAGAGTTATGGCTACACCTTC. Protein: CAISESLLAHLRTESYGYTF.

The genes are TRBV24-1 and TRBJ1-5, with D uncertain. The V end lost 3 bases, the J end lost 1 base, and 6 bases lay between the germline ends. The germline gives CDR1 KGHDR, CDR2 SFDVKD. The length of the CDR3 is 14 residues. In DNA form, the CDR3 reads TGTGCCACCAGTGATACGAGGAGCAATCAGCCCCAGCATTTT. Amino acid sequence: CATSDTRSNQPQHF.

The chain joins TRBV29-1 to TRBJ1-1; unclear D gene. The CDR3 is 13 amino acids. Germline CDR1 is SQVTM and CDR2 is ANQGSEA. Trimming stripped 0 bases from V and 5 bases from J, with 10 bases between. In DNA form, the CDR3 reads TGCAGCGTTGAAGACGTGGCAGTAACTGAAGCTTTCTTT. This codes for CSVEDVAVTEAFF.

The chain uses TRBV5-4 and TRBJ1-2; 8 bases line up with TRBD1. Trimming cost V 3 bases and J 8 bases; bases outside gene matches: 15. The CDR3 runs 16 residues. Germline-derived CDR1 and CDR2 are SGHNT and YYREEE (reference sequence). The CDR3, as DNA: TGTGCCAGCAGCTACCCGACCGGACAGGGTTGGGTAGGCTACACCTTC. Translation gives CASSYPTGQGWVGYTF.

This chain links TRBV5-6 with TRBJ1-6; D gene unclear. V was pared by 0 bases and J by 5 bases, with 12 bases between. The CDR3 runs 16 residues. Germline lookup yields CDR1 SGHDT and CDR2 YYEEEE. CDR3: CASSLGVRRDNSPLHF. Written as DNA, the CDR3 is TGTGCCAGCAGCTTGGGAGTCCGACGAGATAATTCACCCCTCCACTTT.